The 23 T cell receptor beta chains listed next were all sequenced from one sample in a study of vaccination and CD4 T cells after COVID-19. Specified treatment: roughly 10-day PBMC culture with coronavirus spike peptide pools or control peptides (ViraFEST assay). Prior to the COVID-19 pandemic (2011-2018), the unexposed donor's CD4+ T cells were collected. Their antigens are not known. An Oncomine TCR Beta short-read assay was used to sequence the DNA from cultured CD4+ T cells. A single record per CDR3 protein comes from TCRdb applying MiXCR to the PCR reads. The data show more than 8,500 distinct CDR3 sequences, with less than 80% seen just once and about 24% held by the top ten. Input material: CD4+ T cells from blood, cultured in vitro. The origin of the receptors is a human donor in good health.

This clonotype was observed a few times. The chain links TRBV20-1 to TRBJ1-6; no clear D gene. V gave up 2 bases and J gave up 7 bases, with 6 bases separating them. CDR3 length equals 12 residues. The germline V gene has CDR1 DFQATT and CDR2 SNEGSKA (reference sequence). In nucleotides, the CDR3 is TGCAGTGCTAGACTGGGGAATTCACCCCTCCACTTT. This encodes CSARLGNSPLHF.

CDR3 nucleotide sequence: TGTGCCAGCACCCAAGGCATAGGGAAAGAGACCCAGTACTTC. It specifies CASTQGIGKETQYF. V and J are TRBV7-8 and TRBJ2-5; no clear D gene. The CDR3 length is 14 residues. Germline V gene data show CDR1 as SGHVS and CDR2 as FQNEAQ. The V gene lost 7 bases and the J gene lost 3 bases, with 15 bases spanning the gap. Drawing the rest from reference TRBV7-8 and TRBJ2-5, the complete variable domain is GAGVSQSPRYKVAKRGQDVALRCDPISGHVSLFWYQQALGQGPEFLTYFQNEAQLDKSGLPSDRFFAERPEGSVSTLKIQRTQQEDSAVYLCASTQGIGKETQYFGPGTRLLVL.

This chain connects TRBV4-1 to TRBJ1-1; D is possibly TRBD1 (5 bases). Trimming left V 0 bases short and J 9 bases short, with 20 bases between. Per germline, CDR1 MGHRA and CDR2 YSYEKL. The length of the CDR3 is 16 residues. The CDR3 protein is CASSQESEGQRQKAFF. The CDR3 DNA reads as TGCGCCAGCAGCCAAGAATCGGAAGGGCAGAGACAGAAAGCTTTCTTT.

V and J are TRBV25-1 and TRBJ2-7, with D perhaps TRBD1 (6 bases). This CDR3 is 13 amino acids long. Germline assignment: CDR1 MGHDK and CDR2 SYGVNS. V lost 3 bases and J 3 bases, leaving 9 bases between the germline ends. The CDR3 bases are TGTGCCAGCAGTGACACAGGGCGCTACGAGCAGTACTTC. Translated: CASSDTGRYEQYF.

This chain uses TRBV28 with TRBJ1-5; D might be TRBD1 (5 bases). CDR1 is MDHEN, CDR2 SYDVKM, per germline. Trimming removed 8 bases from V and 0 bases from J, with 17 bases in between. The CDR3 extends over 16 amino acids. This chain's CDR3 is CASVGSGSYSNQPQHF. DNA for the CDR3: TGTGCCAGCGTTGGTTCAGGGAGCTATAGCAATCAGCCCCAGCATTTT.

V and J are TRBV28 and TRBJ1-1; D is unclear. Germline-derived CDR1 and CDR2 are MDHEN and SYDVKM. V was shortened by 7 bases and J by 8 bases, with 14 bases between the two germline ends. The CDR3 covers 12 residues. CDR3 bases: TGTGCCAGCATGTCGGTTCCAACAGAAGCTTTCTTT. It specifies CASMSVPTEAFF.

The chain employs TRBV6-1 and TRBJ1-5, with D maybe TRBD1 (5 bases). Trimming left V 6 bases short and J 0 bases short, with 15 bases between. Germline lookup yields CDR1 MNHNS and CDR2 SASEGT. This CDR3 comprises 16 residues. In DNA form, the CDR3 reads TGTGCCAGCAGCACCGTTCCAGGGACTAGCAATCAGCCCCAGCATTTT. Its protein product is CASSTVPGTSNQPQHF.

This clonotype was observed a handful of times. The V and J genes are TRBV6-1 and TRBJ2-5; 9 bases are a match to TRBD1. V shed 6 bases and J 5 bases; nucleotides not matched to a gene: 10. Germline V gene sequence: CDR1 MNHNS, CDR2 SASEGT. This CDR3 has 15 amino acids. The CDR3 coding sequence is TGTGCCAGCAGGGCGACAGGGGGTCGGCTGGAGACCCAGTACTTC. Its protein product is CASRATGGRLETQYF.

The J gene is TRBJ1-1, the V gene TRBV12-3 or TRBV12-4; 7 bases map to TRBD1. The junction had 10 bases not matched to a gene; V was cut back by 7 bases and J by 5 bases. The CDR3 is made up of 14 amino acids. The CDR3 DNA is TGTGCCAGCACTCCGACAGGGCAGAGAACTGAAGCTTTCTTT. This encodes CASTPTGQRTEAFF.

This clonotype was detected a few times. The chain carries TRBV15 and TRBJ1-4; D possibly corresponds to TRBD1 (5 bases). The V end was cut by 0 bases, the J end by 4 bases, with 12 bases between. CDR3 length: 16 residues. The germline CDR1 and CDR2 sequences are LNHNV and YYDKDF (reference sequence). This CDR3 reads CATSRERTRYNEKLFF. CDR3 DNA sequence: TGTGCCACCAGCAGAGAACGGACACGATATAATGAAAAACTGTTTTTT.

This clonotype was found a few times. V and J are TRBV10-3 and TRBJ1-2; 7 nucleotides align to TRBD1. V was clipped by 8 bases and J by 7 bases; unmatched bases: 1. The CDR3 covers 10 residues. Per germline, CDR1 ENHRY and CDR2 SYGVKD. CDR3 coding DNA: TGTGCCATCGGGACAGCTGGCTACACCTTC. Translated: CAIGTAGYTF.

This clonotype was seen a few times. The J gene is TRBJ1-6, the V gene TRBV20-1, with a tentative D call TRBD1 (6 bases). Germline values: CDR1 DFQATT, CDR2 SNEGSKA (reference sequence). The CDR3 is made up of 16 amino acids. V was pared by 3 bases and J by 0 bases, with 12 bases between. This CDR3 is CSARKGGNSYNSPLHF. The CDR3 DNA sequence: TGCAGTGCTAGGAAGGGGGGCAACTCCTATAATTCACCCCTCCACTTT.

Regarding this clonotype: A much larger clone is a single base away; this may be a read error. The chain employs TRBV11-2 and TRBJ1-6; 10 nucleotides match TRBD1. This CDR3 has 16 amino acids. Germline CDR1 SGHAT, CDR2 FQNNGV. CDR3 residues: CASSLRGGTGDSSLHF. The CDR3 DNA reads TGTGCCAGCAGCCTTAGGGGCGGGACAGGGGATTCATCCCTCCACTTT.

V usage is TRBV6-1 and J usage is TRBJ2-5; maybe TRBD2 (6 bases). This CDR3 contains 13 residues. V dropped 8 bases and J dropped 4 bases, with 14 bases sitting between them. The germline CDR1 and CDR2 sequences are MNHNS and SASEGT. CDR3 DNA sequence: TGTGCCAGCCGGGAGAGTATGCCAGAGACCCAGTACTTC. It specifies CASRESMPETQYF.

The CDR3 sequence: CATRAGEVSPLHF. The CDR3 nucleotides read TGTGCCACTAGAGCGGGCGAGGTTTCACCCCTCCACTTT. V and J are TRBV24-1 and TRBJ1-6; D call uncertain. With 10 bases removed from V and 9 bases from J, the gap between germline ends came to 15 bases. The germline CDR1 and CDR2 sequences are KGHDR and SFDVKD. The CDR3 spans 13 residues.

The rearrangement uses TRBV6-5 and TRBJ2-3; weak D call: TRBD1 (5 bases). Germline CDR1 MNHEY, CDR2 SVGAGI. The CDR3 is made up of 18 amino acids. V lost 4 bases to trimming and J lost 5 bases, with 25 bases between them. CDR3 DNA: TGTGCCAGCAGTTCAACCCTGCCTTTGACAGCGACCCAAGATACGCAGTATTTT. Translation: CASSSTLPLTATQDTQYF.

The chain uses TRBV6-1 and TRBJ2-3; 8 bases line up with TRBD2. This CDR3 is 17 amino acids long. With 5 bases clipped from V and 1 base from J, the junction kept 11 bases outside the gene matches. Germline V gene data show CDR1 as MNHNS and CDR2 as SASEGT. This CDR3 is CASSTPPGSGGTDTQYF. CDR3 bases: TGTGCCAGCAGTACCCCACCGGGTAGCGGGGGCACAGATACGCAGTATTTT.

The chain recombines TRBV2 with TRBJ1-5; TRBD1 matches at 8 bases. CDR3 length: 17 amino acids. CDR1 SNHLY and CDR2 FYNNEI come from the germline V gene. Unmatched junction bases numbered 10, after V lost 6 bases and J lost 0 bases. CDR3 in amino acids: CASSALQTGASNQPQHF. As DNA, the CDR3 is TGTGCCAGCAGCGCGCTGCAGACAGGGGCTAGCAATCAGCCCCAGCATTTT.

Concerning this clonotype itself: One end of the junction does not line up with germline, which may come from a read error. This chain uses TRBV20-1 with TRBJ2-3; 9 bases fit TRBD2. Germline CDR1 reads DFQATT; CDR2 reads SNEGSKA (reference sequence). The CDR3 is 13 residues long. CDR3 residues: CSAISGSKDTQYF. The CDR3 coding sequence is TGCAGTGCCATTAGCGGGAGCAAAGATACGCAGTATTTT.

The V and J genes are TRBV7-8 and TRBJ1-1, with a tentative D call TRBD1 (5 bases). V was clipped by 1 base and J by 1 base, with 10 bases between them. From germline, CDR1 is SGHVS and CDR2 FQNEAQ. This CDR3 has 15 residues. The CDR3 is CASSLEGQGNTEAFF. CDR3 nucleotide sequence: TGTGCCAGCAGCTTAGAAGGGCAGGGGAACACTGAAGCTTTCTTT.

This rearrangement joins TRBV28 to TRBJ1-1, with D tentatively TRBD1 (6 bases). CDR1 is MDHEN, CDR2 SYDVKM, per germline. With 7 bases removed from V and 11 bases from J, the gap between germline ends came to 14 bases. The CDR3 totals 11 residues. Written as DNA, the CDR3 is TGTGCCAGCACTTCCGAGGGGGGGGCTTTCTTT. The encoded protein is CASTSEGGAFF.

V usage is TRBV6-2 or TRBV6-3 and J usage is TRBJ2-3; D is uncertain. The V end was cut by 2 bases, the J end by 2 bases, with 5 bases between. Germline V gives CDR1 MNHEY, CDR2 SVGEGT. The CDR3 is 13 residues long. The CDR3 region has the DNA TGTGCCAGCAGTTACGGATCCACAGATACGCAGTATTTT. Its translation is CASSYGSTDTQYF.

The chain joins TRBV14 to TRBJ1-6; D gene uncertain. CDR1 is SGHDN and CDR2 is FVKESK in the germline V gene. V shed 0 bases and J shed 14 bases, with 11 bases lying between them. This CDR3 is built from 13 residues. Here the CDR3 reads CASSQETFGALHF. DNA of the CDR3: TGTGCCAGCAGCCAAGAAACCTTTGGGGCCCTCCACTTT.